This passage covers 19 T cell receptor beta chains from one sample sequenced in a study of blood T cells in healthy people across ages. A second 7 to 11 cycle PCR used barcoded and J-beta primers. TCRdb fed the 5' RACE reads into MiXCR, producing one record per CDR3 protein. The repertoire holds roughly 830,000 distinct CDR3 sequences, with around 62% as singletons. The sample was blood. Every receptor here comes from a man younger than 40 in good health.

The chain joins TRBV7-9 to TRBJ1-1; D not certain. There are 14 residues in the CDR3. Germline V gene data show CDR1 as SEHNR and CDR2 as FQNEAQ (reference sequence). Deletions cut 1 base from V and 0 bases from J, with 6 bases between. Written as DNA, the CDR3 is TGTGCCAGCAGCTTAGGAGCACTGAACACTGAAGCTTTCTTT. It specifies CASSLGALNTEAFF.

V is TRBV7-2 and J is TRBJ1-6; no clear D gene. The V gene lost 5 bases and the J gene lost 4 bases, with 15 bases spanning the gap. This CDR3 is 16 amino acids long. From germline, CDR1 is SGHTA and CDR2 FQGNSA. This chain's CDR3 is CASSQAGFSYNSPLHF. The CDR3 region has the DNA TGTGCCAGCAGCCAGGCCGGTTTCAGTTATAATTCACCCCTCCACTTT.

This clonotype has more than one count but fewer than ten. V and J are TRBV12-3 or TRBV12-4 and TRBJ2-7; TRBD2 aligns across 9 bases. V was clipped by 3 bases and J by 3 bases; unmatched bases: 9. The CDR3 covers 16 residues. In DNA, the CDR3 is TGTGCCAGCAGTTTTCAGGGGCTAGCGGGACTCTACGAGCAGTACTTC. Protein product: CASSFQGLAGLYEQYF.

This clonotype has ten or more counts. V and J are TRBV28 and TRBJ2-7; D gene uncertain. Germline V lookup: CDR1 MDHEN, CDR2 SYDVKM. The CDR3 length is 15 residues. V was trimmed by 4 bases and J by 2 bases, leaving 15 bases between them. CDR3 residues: CASSSPDWSAYEQYF. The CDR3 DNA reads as TGTGCCAGCAGTTCCCCAGACTGGAGCGCCTACGAGCAGTACTTC.

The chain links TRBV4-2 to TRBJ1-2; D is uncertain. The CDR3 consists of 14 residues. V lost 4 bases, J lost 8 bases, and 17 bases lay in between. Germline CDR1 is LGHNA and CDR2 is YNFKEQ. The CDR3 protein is CASSPDGEGDGYTF. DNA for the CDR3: TGTGCCAGCAGCCCGGACGGGGAAGGAGACGGCTACACCTTC.

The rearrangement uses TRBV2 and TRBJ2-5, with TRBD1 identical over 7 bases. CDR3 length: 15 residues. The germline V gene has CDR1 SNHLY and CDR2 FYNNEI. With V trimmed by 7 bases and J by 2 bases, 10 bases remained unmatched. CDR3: CASNTGQLDQETQYF. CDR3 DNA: TGTGCCAGCAACACGGGACAGCTCGATCAAGAGACCCAGTACTTC.

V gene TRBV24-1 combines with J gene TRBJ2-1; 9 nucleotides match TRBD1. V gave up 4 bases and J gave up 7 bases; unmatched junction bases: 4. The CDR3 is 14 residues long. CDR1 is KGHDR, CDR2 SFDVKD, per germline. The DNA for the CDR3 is TGTGCCACCAGTGACGAGGGACAGGGAAATGAGCAGTTCTTC. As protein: CATSDEGQGNEQFF.

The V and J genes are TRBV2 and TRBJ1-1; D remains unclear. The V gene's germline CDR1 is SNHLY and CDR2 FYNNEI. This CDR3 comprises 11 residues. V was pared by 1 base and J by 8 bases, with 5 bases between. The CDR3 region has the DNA TGTGCCAGCAGTGAAGAGGACGAAGCTTTCTTT. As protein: CASSEEDEAFF.

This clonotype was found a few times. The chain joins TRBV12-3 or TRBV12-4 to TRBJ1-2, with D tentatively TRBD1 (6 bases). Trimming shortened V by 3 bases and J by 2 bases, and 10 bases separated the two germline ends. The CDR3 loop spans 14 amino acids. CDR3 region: CASSFRTENYGYTF. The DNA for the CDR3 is TGTGCCAGCAGTTTTAGGACAGAGAACTATGGCTACACCTTC.

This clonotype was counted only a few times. The CDR3 DNA is TGTGCCAGCAGCACGGGACTAGCGGGTAGGGGTGAGCAGTTCTTC. Protein product: CASSTGLAGRGEQFF. The chain is built from TRBV9 and TRBJ2-1; 12 nucleotides agree with TRBD2. This CDR3 has 15 amino acids. V lost 4 bases to trimming and J lost 9 bases; unmatched junction nucleotides: 8. From germline, CDR1 is SGDLS and CDR2 YYNGEE.

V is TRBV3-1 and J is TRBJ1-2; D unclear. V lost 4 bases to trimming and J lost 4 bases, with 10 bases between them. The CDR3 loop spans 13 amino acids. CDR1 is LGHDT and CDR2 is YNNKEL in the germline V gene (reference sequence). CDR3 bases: TGTGCCAGCAGCCCCGGTATGAGCTATGGCTACACCTTC. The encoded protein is CASSPGMSYGYTF.

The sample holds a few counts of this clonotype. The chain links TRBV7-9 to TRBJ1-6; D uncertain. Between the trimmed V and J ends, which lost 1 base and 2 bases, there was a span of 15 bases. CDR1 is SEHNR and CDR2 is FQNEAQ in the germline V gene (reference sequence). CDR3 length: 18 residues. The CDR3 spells CASSLVGFTATYNSPLHF. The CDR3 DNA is TGTGCCAGCAGCTTAGTAGGTTTCACAGCAACCTATAATTCACCCCTCCACTTT.

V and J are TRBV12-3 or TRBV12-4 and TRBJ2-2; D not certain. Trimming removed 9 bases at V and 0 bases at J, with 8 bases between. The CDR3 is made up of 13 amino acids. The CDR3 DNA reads TGTGCCAGTTTTAGGGCGAACACCGGGGAGCTGTTTTTT. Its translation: CASFRANTGELFF.

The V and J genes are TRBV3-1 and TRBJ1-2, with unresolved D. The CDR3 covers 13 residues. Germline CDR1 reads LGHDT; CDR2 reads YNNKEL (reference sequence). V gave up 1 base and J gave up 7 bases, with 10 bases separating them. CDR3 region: CASSQGESAGYTF. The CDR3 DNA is TGTGCCAGCAGCCAAGGGGAGTCGGCTGGCTACACCTTC.

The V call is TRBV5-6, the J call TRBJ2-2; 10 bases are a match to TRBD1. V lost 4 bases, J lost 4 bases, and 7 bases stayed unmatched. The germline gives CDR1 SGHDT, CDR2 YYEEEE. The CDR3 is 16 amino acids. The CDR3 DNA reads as TGTGCCAGCAGCCCCGTTCGGACAGGGGGCACCGGGGAGCTGTTTTTT. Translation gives CASSPVRTGGTGELFF.

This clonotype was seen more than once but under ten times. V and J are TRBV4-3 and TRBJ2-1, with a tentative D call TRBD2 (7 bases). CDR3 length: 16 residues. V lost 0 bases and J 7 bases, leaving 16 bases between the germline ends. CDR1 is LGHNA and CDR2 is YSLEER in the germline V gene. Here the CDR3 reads CASSQDWRGGGNEQFF. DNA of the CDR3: TGCGCCAGCAGCCAAGACTGGCGGGGAGGGGGGAATGAGCAGTTCTTC.

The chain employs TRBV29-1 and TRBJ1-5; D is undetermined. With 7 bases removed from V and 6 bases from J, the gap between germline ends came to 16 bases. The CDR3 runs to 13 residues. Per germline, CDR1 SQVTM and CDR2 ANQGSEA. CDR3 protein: CSAAPGLSQPQHF. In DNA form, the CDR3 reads TGCAGCGCAGCTCCGGGGTTATCTCAGCCCCAGCATTTT.

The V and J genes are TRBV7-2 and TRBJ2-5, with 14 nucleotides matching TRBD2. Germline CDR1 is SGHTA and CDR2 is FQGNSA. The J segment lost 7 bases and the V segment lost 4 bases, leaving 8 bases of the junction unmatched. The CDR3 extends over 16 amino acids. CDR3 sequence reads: CASSSTPTSGGGTQYF. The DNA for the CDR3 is TGTGCCAGCAGCTCAACGCCGACTAGCGGGGGGGGGACCCAGTACTTC.

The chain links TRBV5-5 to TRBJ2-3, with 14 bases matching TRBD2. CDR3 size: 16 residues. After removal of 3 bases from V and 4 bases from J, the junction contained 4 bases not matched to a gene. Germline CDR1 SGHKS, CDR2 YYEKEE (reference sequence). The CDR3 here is CASSSTTSGGADTQYF. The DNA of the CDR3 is TGTGCCAGCAGCTCAACGACTAGCGGGGGGGCAGATACGCAGTATTTT.